Following are 8 T cell receptor beta chains from one sample sequenced in a study of T cell clonality in common variable immunodeficiency (dated by TCRdb to between 2015 and 2016). These receptors' targets are unknown. What the study reported, not specific to this receptor: Fewer deletions and N-nucleotide insertions were reportedly observed in CVID TCRbeta sequences, and highly modified clones with 13 or more V deletions were reportedly absent from CVID TCRbeta sequences.

The library came from the immunoSEQ multiplex PCR assay. TCRdb limited this immuneACCESS table to in-frame rearrangements with V and J called. A share of clones is missing; checked studies link under half to unresolved V genes, and the rest is unexplained. The table records about 18,000 clones for this sample, and not one of them appears only once. The top ten constitute roughly 2.5% of the sample. The sample taken for sequencing was peripheral blood mononuclear cells. The receptors originated from a human donor with common variable immunodeficiency.

In the case of this clone: The CDR3 end falls 3 residues outside the read, so it is completed with the germline J gene. This chain joins TRBV10-2 and TRBJ2-3; 8 bases map to TRBD1. The ends lost 3 bases at V and 4 bases at J; junction bases unmatched: 9. Germline V gene data show CDR1 as WSHSY and CDR2 as SAAADI. The CDR3 totals 16 residues. The CDR3: CASSERGRGLSDTQYF. CDR3 bases read: TGCGCCAGCAGTGAAAGGGGCAGGGGGCTGTCAGATACG.

This clone was seen repeatedly, ten times or more. The read is 3 residues too short to cover the CDR3 end, so that end is filled in from the germline J gene. J is TRBJ1-1 and V is TRBV7-9, with TRBD1 matching over 7 bases. Germline V gives CDR1 SEHNR, CDR2 FQNEAQ (reference sequence). The CDR3 is 15 amino acids. With V trimmed by 1 base and J by 3 bases, 5 bases remained unmatched. The sequenced part of the CDR3 DNA is TGTGCCAGCAGCTTAGTGCCCCAGGGGGACACTGAA. Its protein is CASSLVPQGDTE. The whole CDR3 region reads CASSLVPQGDTEAFF.

By share, this clone ranks as medium-sized. Read data end 3 residues before the CDR3 end; the end is taken from the germline J gene. This rearrangement joins TRBV14 to TRBJ1-1, with D tentatively TRBD1 (5 bases). CDR1 SGHDN and CDR2 FVKESK come from the germline V gene. The CDR3 has 14 residues. The CDR3 DNA, read in part, is TGTGCCAGCAGCCAAGAGGCAGGGATGTTGAGA. Encoded protein: CASSQEAGMLR. The entire CDR3 is CASSQEAGMLRAFF.

This clone has a count of ten or more. The sequence runs out 3 residues before the end of the CDR3; the remainder is reconstructed from the germline J gene. This rearrangement joins TRBV29-1 to TRBJ2-7, with TRBD1 identical over 9 bases. The CDR3 loop spans 14 amino acids. With 0 bases clipped from V and 6 bases from J, the junction kept 6 bases outside the gene matches. Germline CDR1 and CDR2: SQVTM and ANQGSEA. CDR3 DNA, as far as it was read: TGCAGCGTTGAAGATCGGGGACAGGGTGGCGAG. Amino acids: CSVEDRGQGGE. The entire CDR3 reads CSVEDRGQGGEQYF.

This clone was observed many times. The observed sequence ends 3 residues before the CDR3 terminus, with the missing tail filled in from the germline J gene. The rearrangement joins TRBV19 to TRBJ1-6, with 7 bases matching TRBD1. CDR3 size: 15 residues. In germline, CDR1 is LNHDA, CDR2 SQIVND (reference sequence). The junction had 6 bases not matched to a gene; V was cut back by 5 bases and J by 5 bases. The CDR3 DNA, read in part, is TGTGCCAGTAGTCTACAGGGGTTAAATAATTCACCC. It specifies CASSLQGLNNSP. The whole CDR3 region reads CASSLQGLNNSPLHF.

This clone was found many times. The read ends 3 residues early relative to the CDR3; the germline J gene fills the gap. The chain employs TRBV20-1 and TRBJ2-5, with 9 bases that match TRBD2. CDR1 is DFQATT and CDR2 is SNEGSKA in the germline V gene (reference sequence). The J segment lost 1 base and the V segment lost 1 base, leaving 7 bases of the junction unmatched. The CDR3 contains 16 residues. The sequenced CDR3 bases are TGCAGTGCTAGAGGCCTAGCGGGACCCCTCCAAGAGACC. It translates to CSARGLAGPLQET. The full CDR3 sequence reads CSARGLAGPLQETQYF.

This clone was detected ten times or more. The CDR3 goes on 3 residues after the read ends, and that part is filled in from the germline J gene. The chain carries TRBV2 and TRBJ2-2; 14 nucleotides line up with TRBD2. CDR1 is SNHLY and CDR2 is FYNNEI in the germline V gene. The V segment lost 7 bases and the J segment 4 bases; nucleotides outside the gene matches: 2. The CDR3 totals 15 residues. The CDR3 is CASKGTSGSTGELFF. The DNA read from the CDR3 is TGTGCCAGCAAAGGGACTAGCGGGAGCACCGGGGAG.

CDR3 in amino acids: CASSPAGGSGELFF. Incomplete CDR3 DNA: TGTGCCAGCAGCCCAGCGGGAGGCTCCGGGGAG. The rearrangement links TRBV25-1 to TRBJ2-2; 9 bases align to TRBD2. With the read ending 3 residues before the CDR3 end, the germline J gene is used to fill in that end. CDR1 and CDR2 from the germline V gene are MGHDK and SYGVNS. The CDR3 spans 14 residues. The junction had 5 bases not matched to a gene; V was cut back by 6 bases and J by 6 bases.